This TCR beta chain was sequenced for a study of blood T cells in healthy people across ages. Across the study: About one barcoded beta molecule was captured per two T cells (by template switching).

J lost 5 bases, V lost 0 bases, and 16 bases had no gene match. This CDR3 contains 21 residues. Study conclusions and caveats: Both higher diversity and more naive CD4+ cells marked long-lived donors when set against aged donors.

A sample-barcoded 5' primer and a J-beta primer mix were used in a second PCR of about 6 to 11 cycles. TCRdb itself ran the 5' RACE reads through MiXCR, one entry per CDR3 protein. The top ten hold roughly 8.2% of the sample, which has about 1,500,000 distinct CDR3 sequences, approximately 30% seen once. Caucasian individuals from Russia who were healthy and aged 6 to 90 acted as donors. Regarding this clonotype: Its matching antigen is unknown.

The genes are TRBV23-1 and TRBJ2-3, with 14 bases fitting TRBD2. TRBV23-1 is designated an ORF whose function remains uncertain. The receptor's source is a woman between 25 and 40 years old in good health. Input material: blood. The CDR3 DNA sequence: TGCGCCAGCAGTCAATCAAGACTAGCGGGGGGGAAAGGGACGGACGAAGATACGCAGTATTTT. Translation gives CASSQSRLAGGKGTDEDTQYF.